This T cell receptor beta chain was profiled in a study of STAT5B mutations in CD4+ large granular lymphocyte leukemia. The study, taken as a whole, reports: Approximately 25% of private leukemic clonotypes occurred rarely in other patients' non-leukemic repertoires. TRBV06-family usage was enriched in top patient clones (8/27) versus controls (2/35).

The CDR3 extends over 15 amino acids. Looked up from germline, CDR1 is SGHVS and CDR2 is FQNEAQ. V was pared by 5 bases and J by 9 bases, with 10 bases of the junction left unmatched. A remark on this clone: The antigen is unknown.

Sequencing was performed with immunoSEQ multiplex PCR; in TCRdb, only in-frame clones are kept and a portion is missing. The repertoire includes some 30,000 clones, just under 75% of them detected once, and roughly 1% sits in the top ten. The receptor was isolated from a human donor in good health. The chain uses TRBV7-8 and TRBJ2-1; TRBD2 agrees at 10 bases. Sequencing used CD4+ T cells from blood buffy coats. As DNA, the CDR3 is TGTGCCAGCAGCCCAACTAGCGGGGTTTGGGCTGAGCAGTTCTTC. Its translation is CASSPTSGVWAEQFF.